This T cell receptor (beta chain) was retrieved from a study of vaccination and CD4 T cells after COVID-19. Once obtained from cultured CD4+ T cells, the DNA was sequenced using the Oncomine TCR Beta short-read assay. After culture, CD4+ T cells served as the source for genomic DNA extraction. TCRdb independently ran MiXCR on the PCR reads; one entry per CDR3 protein. This table holds approximately 10,000 distinct CDR3 sequences, about 41% found once. Remarks on this clonotype: Its specificity is not known.

CDR3 length: 13 residues. V gave up 6 bases and J gave up 3 bases, with 10 bases separating them. Looked up from germline, CDR1 is SGHTA and CDR2 is FQGNSA. Documented treatment: approximately 11-day PBMC culture with coronavirus spike peptide pools or control peptides (ViraFEST assay). The chain is built from TRBV7-2 and TRBJ2-3; D assignment may be TRBD1 or TRBD2 (6 bases each). The source of this sequence is a human donor with COVID-19. This material consisted of cultured CD4+ T cells from blood, taken after SARS-CoV-2 vaccination. The CDR3 DNA reads TGTGCCAGCAGGGGGGGCAGGACAGATACGCAGTATTTT. Its protein is CASRGGRTDTQYF.